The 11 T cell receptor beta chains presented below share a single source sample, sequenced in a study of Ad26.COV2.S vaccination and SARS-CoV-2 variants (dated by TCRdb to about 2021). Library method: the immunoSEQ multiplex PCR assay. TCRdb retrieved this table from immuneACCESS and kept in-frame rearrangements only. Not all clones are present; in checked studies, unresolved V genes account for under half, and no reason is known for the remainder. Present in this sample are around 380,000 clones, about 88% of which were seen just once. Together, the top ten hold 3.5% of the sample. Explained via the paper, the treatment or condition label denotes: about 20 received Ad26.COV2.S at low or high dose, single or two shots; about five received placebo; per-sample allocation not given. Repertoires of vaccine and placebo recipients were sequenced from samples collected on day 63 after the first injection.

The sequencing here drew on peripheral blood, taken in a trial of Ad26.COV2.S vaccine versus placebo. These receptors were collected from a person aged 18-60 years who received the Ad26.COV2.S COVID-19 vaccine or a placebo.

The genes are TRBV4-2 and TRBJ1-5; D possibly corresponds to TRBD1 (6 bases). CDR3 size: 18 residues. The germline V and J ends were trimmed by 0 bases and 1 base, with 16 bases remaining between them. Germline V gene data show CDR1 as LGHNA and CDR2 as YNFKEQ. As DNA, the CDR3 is TGTGCCAGCAGCCAAGACCCCCTCGGGGGGGCGAGCAATCAGCCCCAGCATTTT. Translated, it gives CASSQDPLGGASNQPQHF.

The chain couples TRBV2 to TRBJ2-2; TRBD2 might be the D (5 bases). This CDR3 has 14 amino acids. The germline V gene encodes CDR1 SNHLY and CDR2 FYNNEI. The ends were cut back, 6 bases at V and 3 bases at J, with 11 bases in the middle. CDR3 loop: CASRGARDTGELFF. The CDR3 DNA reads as TGTGCCAGCAGGGGAGCGAGGGACACCGGGGAGCTGTTTTTT.

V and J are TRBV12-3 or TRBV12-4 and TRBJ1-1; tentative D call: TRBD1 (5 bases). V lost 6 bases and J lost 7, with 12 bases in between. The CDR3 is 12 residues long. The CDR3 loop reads CASSPDRYEAFF. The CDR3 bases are TGTGCCAGCAGCCCTGACAGATATGAAGCTTTCTTT.

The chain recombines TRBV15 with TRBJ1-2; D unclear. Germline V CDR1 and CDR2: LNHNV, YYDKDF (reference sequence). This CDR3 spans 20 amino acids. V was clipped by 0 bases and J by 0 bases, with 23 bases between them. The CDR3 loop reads CATSRDYEGRALEPNYGYTF. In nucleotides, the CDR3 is TGTGCCACCAGCAGAGATTATGAGGGCAGAGCGCTTGAGCCTAACTATGGCTACACCTTC.

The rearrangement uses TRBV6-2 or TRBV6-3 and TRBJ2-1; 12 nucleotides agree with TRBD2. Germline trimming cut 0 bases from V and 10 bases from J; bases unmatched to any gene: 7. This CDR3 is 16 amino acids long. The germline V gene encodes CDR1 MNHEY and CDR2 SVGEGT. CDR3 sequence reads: CASSYSTSGGPQEQFF. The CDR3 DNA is TGTGCCAGCAGTTACTCAACTAGCGGGGGGCCTCAGGAGCAGTTCTTC.

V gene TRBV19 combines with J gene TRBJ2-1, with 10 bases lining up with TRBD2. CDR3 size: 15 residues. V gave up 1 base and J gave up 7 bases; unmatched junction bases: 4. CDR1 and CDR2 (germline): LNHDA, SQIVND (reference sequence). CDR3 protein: CASSIVAGGSNEQFF. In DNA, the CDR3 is TGTGCCAGTAGTATAGTAGCGGGGGGAAGTAATGAGCAGTTCTTC.

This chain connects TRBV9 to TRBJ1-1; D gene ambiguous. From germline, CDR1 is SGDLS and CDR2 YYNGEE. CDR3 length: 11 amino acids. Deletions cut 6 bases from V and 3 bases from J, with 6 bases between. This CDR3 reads CASTLDTEAFF. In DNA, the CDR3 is TGTGCCAGCACCCTGGACACTGAAGCTTTCTTT.

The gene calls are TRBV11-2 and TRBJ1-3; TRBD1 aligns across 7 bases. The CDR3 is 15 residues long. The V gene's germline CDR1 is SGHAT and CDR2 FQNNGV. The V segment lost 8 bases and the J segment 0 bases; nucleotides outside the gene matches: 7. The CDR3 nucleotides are TGTGCCAGCTCCCGGACAGGAAGCTCTGGAAACACCATATATTTT. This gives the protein CASSRTGSSGNTIYF. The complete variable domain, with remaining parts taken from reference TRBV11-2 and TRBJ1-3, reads EAGVAQSPRYKIIEKRQSVAFWCNPISGHATLYWYQQILGQGPKLLIQFQNNGVVDDSQLPKDRFSAERLKGVDSTLKIQPAKLEDSAVYLCASSRTGSSGNTIYFGEGSWLTVV.

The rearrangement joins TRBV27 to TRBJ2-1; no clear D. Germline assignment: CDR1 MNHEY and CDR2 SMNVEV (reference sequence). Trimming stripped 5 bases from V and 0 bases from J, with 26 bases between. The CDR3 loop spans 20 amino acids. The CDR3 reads CASSPKGLKGYSSSYNEQFF. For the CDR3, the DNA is TGTGCCAGCAGTCCTAAAGGCCTAAAGGGATACTCCAGCTCCTACAATGAGCAGTTCTTC.

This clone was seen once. In DNA form, the CDR3 reads TGTGCCAGCAGTTACGTGGAGGGAGGTGGCTACACCTTC. It specifies CASSYVEGGGYTF. V is TRBV6-2 or TRBV6-3 and J is TRBJ1-2; D is unclear. Trimming shortened V by 2 bases and J by 7 bases, and 11 bases separated the two germline ends. The CDR3 covers 13 residues. The germline V gene has CDR1 MNHEY and CDR2 SVGEGT.

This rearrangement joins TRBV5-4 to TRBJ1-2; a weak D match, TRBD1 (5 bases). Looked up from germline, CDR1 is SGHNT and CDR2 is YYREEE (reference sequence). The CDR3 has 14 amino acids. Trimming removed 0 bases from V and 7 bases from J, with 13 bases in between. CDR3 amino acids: CASSLAQGGGGYTF. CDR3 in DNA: TGTGCCAGCAGCTTGGCCCAGGGCGGGGGTGGCTACACCTTC.